Listed here is a single T cell receptor (beta chain). The time point was: cycle 4 day 1 (C4D1), after more than five weeks of nivolumab. After autologous stem cell transplantation all patients relapsed, and prior brentuximab vedotin exposure differed between cohorts. Researchers used magnetic negative selection to pull out pure CD4+ T cells from thawed PBMCs. The entry originates in a study of PD-1 blockade in classical Hodgkin lymphoma. Using immunoSEQ multiplex PCR, the repertoire was profiled, and TCRdb retains in-frame clones only, with some absent. The table has around 37,000 clones, 80% to 95% seen once. Trimming stripped 2 bases from V and 9 bases from J, with 17 bases between. The CDR3 consists of 14 residues. The germline V gene has CDR1 SNHLY and CDR2 FYNNEI.

Sample: CD4+ T cells from blood, taken before the fourth cycle of nivolumab. This rearrangement joins TRBV2 to TRBJ2-7; possibly TRBD1 for D (6 bases). This TCR was sampled from a human donor with classical Hodgkin lymphoma. The chain's CDR3 is CASSEQGPTIRQYF. CDR3 DNA sequence: TGTGCCAGCAGTGAACAGGGGCCTACGATTCGGCAGTACTTC.